This paragraph reports one T cell receptor beta chain. These data originate in a study of blood T cell repertoires in COVID-19. Whole-study context: From the United States, Italy and Spain came samples of acute and convalescent COVID-19.

This CDR3 comprises 13 residues. The germline CDR1 and CDR2 sequences are SGHNT and YYREEE (reference sequence). The germline V and J ends were trimmed by 0 bases and 8 bases, with 8 bases remaining between them. Per the study methods: Counts of nucleated cells, estimated from reference gene primer amplification, were obtained. Sequencing was performed with immunoSEQ multiplex PCR; in TCRdb, only in-frame clones are kept and a portion is missing. V and J calls and clone size are given by that table; D and trimming were obtained from the DNA. The data contain 210,000 or so clones, roughly four fifths of them singletons.

The rearrangement links TRBV5-4 to TRBJ1-4, with no clear D. Specimen: peripheral blood. This clonotype was sampled from a woman aged 40 to 50 with acute or convalescent COVID-19. The CDR3 DNA reads TGTGCCAGCAGCTTGGGGGGAGAGGAAAAACTGTTTTTT. Its translation: CASSLGGEEKLFF.